This T cell receptor (beta chain) was sequenced for a study of T cells after yellow fever vaccination. Study conclusions and caveats: Sorted repertoires could include abundant contaminating clonotypes from bulk cells. Post-booster repertoires contained most primary-vaccination clones again (around 97% CD4, approximately 86% CD8). Peak timing came faster in the weaker secondary response, day 5 versus 15.

CDR3 size: 17 residues. V lost 5 bases and J 0 bases, leaving 17 bases between the germline ends. Per germline, CDR1 SGHDN and CDR2 FVKESK. UMIs and a universal primer site were added when TCR cDNA was made by 5'RACE template switching. TCRdb analysed the 5' RACE reads with MiXCR anew, one entry per CDR3 protein. The sample holds 450,000 to 650,000 distinct CDR3 sequences; about 13% are singletons and the top ten take about 14%. This clonotype appeared a few times. Its antigen is not known. The V and J genes are TRBV14 and TRBJ2-1; tentatively, D is TRBD1 (5 bases). Here the sequenced sample was PBMCs, taken on the day of the yellow fever booster vaccination. The sequence derives from a man aged 25-45 years who received the YFV17D yellow fever vaccine. DNA for the CDR3: TGTGCCAGCAGCATAAGATCCCTAAGGGGCTCCTACAATGAGCAGTTCTTC. It codes for CASSIRSLRGSYNEQFF.